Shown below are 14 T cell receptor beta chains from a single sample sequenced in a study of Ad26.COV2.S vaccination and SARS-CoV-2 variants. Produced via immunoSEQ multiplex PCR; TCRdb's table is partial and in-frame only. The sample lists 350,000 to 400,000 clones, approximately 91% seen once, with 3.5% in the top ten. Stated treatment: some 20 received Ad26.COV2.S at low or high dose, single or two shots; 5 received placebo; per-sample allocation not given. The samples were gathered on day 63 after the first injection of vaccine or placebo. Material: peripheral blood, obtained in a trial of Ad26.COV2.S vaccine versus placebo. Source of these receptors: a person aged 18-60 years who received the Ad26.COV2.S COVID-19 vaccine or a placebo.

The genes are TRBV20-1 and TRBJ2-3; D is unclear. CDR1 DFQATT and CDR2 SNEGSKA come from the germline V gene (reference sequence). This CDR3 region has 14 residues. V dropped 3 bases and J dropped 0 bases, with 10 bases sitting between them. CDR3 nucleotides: TGCAGTGCTAGTCTGTTGACTAGCACAGATACGCAGTATTTT. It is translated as CSASLLTSTDTQYF.

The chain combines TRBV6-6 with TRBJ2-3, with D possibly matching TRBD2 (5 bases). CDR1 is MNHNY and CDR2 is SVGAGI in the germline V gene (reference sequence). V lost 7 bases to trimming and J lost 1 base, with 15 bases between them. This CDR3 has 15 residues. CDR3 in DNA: TGTGCCAGCACTCCAATAGGAGGTGGCACAGATACGCAGTATTTT. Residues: CASTPIGGGTDTQYF.

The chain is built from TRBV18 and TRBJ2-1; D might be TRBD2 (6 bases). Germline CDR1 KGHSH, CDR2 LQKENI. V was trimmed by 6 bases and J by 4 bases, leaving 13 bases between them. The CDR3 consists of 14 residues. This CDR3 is CASSSGLAYNEQFF. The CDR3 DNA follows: TGTGCCAGCTCCTCGGGACTGGCATACAATGAGCAGTTCTTC.

The DNA of the CDR3 is TGCGCCAGCAGCAGGGGACTAGGGGGTTACAATGAGCAGTTCTTC. Translation gives CASSRGLGGYNEQFF. The chain links TRBV4-1 to TRBJ2-1; 8 positions agree with TRBD2. CDR3 length: 15 amino acids. V shed 5 bases, J shed 4 bases, and the junction held 7 bases outside the gene matches. Per germline, CDR1 MGHRA and CDR2 YSYEKL.

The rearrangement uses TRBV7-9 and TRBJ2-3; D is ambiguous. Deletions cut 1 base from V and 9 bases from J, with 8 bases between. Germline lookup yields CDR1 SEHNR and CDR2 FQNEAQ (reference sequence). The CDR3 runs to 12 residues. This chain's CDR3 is CASSLEGPTQYF. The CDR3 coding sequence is TGTGCCAGCAGCTTAGAGGGCCCCACGCAGTATTTT.

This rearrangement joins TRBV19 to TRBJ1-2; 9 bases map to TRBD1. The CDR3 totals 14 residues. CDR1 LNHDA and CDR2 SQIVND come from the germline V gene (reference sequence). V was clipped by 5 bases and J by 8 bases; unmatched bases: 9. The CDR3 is CASSSGQGANGYTF. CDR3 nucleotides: TGTGCCAGTAGTTCGGGACAGGGAGCTAACGGCTACACCTTC.

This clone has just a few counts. CDR3 in amino acids: CASSSGQGYEQYF. In DNA form, the CDR3 reads TGTGCCAGTAGTTCAGGACAGGGCTACGAGCAGTACTTC. The rearrangement uses TRBV19 and TRBJ2-7; 8 bases line up with TRBD1. This CDR3 contains 13 residues. Trimming removed 5 bases from V and 3 bases from J; junction bases left unmatched: 3. Germline loops: CDR1 LNHDA, CDR2 SQIVND (reference sequence).

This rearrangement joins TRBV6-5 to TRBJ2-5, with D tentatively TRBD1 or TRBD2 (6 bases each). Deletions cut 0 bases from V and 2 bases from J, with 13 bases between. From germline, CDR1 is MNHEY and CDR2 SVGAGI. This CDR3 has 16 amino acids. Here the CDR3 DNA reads TGTGCCAGCAGTTACTCGCCAGGGGCGGGACAAGAGACCCAGTACTTC. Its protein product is CASSYSPGAGQETQYF.

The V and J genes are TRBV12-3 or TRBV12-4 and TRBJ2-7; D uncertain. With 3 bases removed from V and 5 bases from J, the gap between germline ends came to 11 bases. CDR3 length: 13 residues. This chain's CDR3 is CASSFYRADEQYF. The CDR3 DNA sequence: TGTGCCAGCAGTTTTTATAGGGCCGACGAGCAGTACTTC.

CDR3 DNA: TGTGCCAGCAGCCAAGATCCAGAGATCTACGAGCAGTACTTC. It encodes CASSQDPEIYEQYF. The chain has TRBV3-1 (or the pseudogene TRBV3-2) and TRBJ2-7; unclear D gene. V lost 0 bases to trimming and J lost 3 bases, with 9 bases between them. Germline CDR1 reads LGHDT; CDR2 reads YNNKEL (reference sequence). The CDR3 consists of 14 residues.

Here the CDR3 DNA reads TGTGCCAGCAGCGCCATACAGGGGGATAATTCACCCCTCCACTTT. Its protein is CASSAIQGDNSPLHF. The V call is TRBV9, the J call TRBJ1-6; 8 nucleotides agree with TRBD1. Germline V gene lookup returns CDR1 SGDLS and CDR2 YYNGEE. The CDR3 is 15 amino acids. Trimming at V came to 3 bases and at J to 5 bases, leaving 4 bases not matched to a gene.

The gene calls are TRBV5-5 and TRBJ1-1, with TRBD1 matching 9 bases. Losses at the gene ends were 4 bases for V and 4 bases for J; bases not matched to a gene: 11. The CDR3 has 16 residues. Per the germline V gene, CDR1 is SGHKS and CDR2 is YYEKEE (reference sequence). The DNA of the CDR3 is TGTGCCAGCAGCAGACCTGGGACAGGGTTGAGCACTGAAGCTTTCTTT. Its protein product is CASSRPGTGLSTEAFF. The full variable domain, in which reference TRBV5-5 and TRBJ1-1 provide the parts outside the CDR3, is DAGVTQSPTHLIKTRGQQVTLRCSPISGHKSVSWYQQVLGQGPQFIFQYYEKEERGRGNFPDRFSARQFPNYSSELNVNALLLGDSALYLCASSRPGTGLSTEAFFGQGTRLTVV.

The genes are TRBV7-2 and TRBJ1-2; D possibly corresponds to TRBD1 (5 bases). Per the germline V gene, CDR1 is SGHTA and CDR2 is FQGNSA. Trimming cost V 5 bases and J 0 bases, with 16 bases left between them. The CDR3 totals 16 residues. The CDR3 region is CASSTGKQEANYGYTF. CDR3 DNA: TGTGCCAGCAGCACCGGAAAACAGGAAGCTAACTATGGCTACACCTTC.

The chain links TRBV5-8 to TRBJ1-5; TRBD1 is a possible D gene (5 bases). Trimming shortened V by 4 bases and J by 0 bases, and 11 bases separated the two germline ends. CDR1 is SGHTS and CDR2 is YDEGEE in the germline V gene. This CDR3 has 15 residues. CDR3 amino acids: CASSRGQISNQPQHF. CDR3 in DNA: TGTGCCAGCAGCCGGGGCCAGATTAGCAATCAGCCCCAGCATTTT.